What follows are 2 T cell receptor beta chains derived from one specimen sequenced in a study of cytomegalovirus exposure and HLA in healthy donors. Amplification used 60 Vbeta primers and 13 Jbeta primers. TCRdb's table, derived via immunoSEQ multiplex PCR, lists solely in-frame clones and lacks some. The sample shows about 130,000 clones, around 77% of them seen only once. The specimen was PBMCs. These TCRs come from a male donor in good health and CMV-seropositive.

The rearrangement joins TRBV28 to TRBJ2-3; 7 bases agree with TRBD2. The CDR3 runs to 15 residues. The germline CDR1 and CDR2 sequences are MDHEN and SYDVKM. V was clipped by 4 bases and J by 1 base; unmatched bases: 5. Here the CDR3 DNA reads TGTGCCAGCAGTTCCCCTAGCGGTCGCACAGATACGCAGTATTTT. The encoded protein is CASSSPSGRTDTQYF. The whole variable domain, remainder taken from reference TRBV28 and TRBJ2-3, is DVKVTQSSRYLVKRTGEKVFLECVQDMDHENMFWYRQDPGLGLRLIYFSYDVKMKEKGDIPEGYSVSREKKERFSLILESASTNQTSMYLCASSSPSGRTDTQYFGPGTRLTVL.

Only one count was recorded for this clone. Here the CDR3 DNA reads TGTGCCTGGAGTGTATTACGGGGGGCGGGAGAGCAGTACTTC. Protein: CAWSVLRGAGEQYF. The chain couples TRBV30 to TRBJ2-7, with D perhaps matching TRBD2 (7 bases). The CDR3 extends over 14 amino acids. Per the germline V gene, CDR1 is GTSNPN and CDR2 is SVGIG (reference sequence). V lost 0 bases to trimming and J lost 7 bases, with 16 bases between them.